The 19 T cell receptor beta chains reported below all come from one sample, sequenced in a study of PD-L1 blockade in urothelial cancer. Assay: immunoSEQ multiplex PCR; the TCRdb copy retains only in-frame clones and omits some. The sample has approximately 94,000 clones; roughly 84% are singletons. Time point indicated: pretreatment peripheral blood. Source: PBMCs, taken around atezolizumab (anti-PD-L1) treatment. The origin of the receptors is a man in his sixties with urothelial cancer.

The chain joins TRBV4-1 to TRBJ2-5; D is possibly TRBD2 (7 bases). The germline V gene encodes CDR1 MGHRA and CDR2 YSYEKL. The CDR3 consists of 18 residues. Deletions cut 0 bases from V and 6 bases from J, with 23 bases between. CDR3 nucleotide sequence: TGCGCCAGCAGCCAAGACATAGGGGGGGCGAGGGGCGGGAAGACCCAGTACTTC. Translating it yields CASSQDIGGARGGKTQYF.

The rearrangement uses TRBV29-1 and TRBJ2-1; TRBD1 might be the D (5 bases). Germline CDR1 SQVTM, CDR2 ANQGSEA. With 7 bases removed from V and 5 bases from J, the gap between germline ends came to 9 bases. The CDR3 is made up of 11 amino acids. CDR3 nucleotides: TGCAGCGCCGTAGGGGACAATGAGCAGTTCTTC. This translates into CSAVGDNEQFF.

This clone was counted a single time. Its ends do not fully match the called genes, so a read error is possible. The chain couples TRBV25-1 to TRBJ2-1; tentatively, D is TRBD1 (6 bases). Looked up from germline, CDR1 is MGHDK and CDR2 is SYGVNS. The CDR3 sequence is 12 residues long. CDR3 loop: CASSESRTVVVF. CDR3 bases: TGTGCCAGCAGTGAATCGAGGACAGTGGTCGTCTTC.

The chain is built from TRBV5-5 and TRBJ1-5, with TRBD1 matching 7 bases. The CDR3 runs 18 residues. With V trimmed by 3 bases and J by 3 bases, 15 bases remained unmatched. The germline CDR1 and CDR2 sequences are SGHKS and YYEKEE (reference sequence). CDR3 coding DNA: TGTGCCAGCAGCTCCTATCACATTGACAGGGTGCTCAATCAGCCCCAGCATTTT. Amino acid sequence: CASSSYHIDRVLNQPQHF. Based on the CDR3 plus reference TRBV5-5 and TRBJ1-5, the full variable domain is DAGVTQSPTHLIKTRGQQVTLRCSPISGHKSVSWYQQVLGQGPQFIFQYYEKEERGRGNFPDRFSARQFPNYSSELNVNALLLGDSALYLCASSSYHIDRVLNQPQHFGDGTRLSIL.

V usage is TRBV9 and J usage is TRBJ1-1; 8 bases align to TRBD1. This CDR3 has 16 residues. From germline, CDR1 is SGDLS and CDR2 YYNGEE. Germline trimming cut 4 bases from V and 3 bases from J; bases unmatched to any gene: 11. The CDR3 DNA sequence: TGTGCCAGCAGCCAACGGACAGGGCGAAGGGACACTGAAGCTTTCTTT. This encodes CASSQRTGRRDTEAFF.

The chain employs TRBV4-1 and TRBJ1-5; D not certain. Trimming took off 0 bases at V and 3 bases at J, with 12 bases between the two ends. Per the germline V gene, CDR1 is MGHRA and CDR2 is YSYEKL. The CDR3 is 16 amino acids. CDR3 nucleotides: TGCGCCAGCAGCCAAGATATAATGAAGCTCAATCAGCCCCAGCATTTT. This sequence encodes CASSQDIMKLNQPQHF.

The chain employs TRBV6-5 and TRBJ2-7; D call uncertain. CDR1 MNHEY and CDR2 SVGAGI come from the germline V gene. The CDR3 consists of 11 residues. V was shortened by 5 bases and J by 2 bases, with 4 bases between the two germline ends. DNA for the CDR3: TGTGCCAGCAGTGAGGCCTACGAGCAGTACTTC. Its protein is CASSEAYEQYF.

The chain employs TRBV6-1 and TRBJ1-3; 8 nucleotides align to TRBD1. This CDR3 comprises 16 residues. Germline lookup yields CDR1 MNHNS and CDR2 SASEGT. Losses at the gene ends were 3 bases for V and 2 bases for J; bases not matched to a gene: 6. CDR3 in amino acids: CASSDAGQDAGNTIYF. The CDR3 nucleotides are TGTGCCAGCAGTGACGCGGGACAGGACGCTGGAAACACCATATATTTT.

This chain connects TRBV4-1 to TRBJ2-7; maybe TRBD2 (7 bases). The germline V gene has CDR1 MGHRA and CDR2 YSYEKL. The V end lost 1 base, the J end lost 4 bases, and 17 bases lay between the germline ends. The CDR3 has 16 residues. The CDR3 nucleotides read TGCGCCAGCAGCCAAGGGGGGGGGCAACGAGGATACGAGCAGTACTTC. Amino acid sequence: CASSQGGGQRGYEQYF.

The chain couples TRBV9 to TRBJ2-1; no firm D call. Germline V gene lookup returns CDR1 SGDLS and CDR2 YYNGEE. This CDR3 contains 16 residues. V was trimmed by 3 bases and J by 6 bases, leaving 19 bases between them. CDR3 protein: CASSEAHNGAGNEQFF. The CDR3 DNA follows: TGTGCCAGCAGCGAGGCACACAATGGAGCTGGCAATGAGCAGTTCTTC.

This CDR3 is CASSLEFGTGVSEQFF. The CDR3 nucleotides read TGTGCCAGCAGCTTAGAATTTGGTACAGGGGTTAGTGAGCAGTTCTTC. This rearrangement joins TRBV11-3 to TRBJ2-1, with 7 bases matching TRBD1. CDR3 length: 16 amino acids. J gave up 9 bases and V 0 bases, and 11 bases lay outside the gene matches. Germline V lookup: CDR1 SGHNT, CDR2 YENEEA.

This clone was counted at least ten times. The genes are TRBV21-1 and TRBJ1-2; TRBD1, the table's D call, lacks a check against the DNA. TRBV21-1 is a pseudogene locus. CDR3 length equals 15 residues. Here the CDR3 reads CASSTRQGAGYGYTF. Written as DNA, the CDR3 is TGTGCCAGCAGCACCCGACAGGGGGCTGGGTATGGCTACACCTTC.

The J gene is TRBJ1-1, the V gene TRBV4-2; 7 bases align to TRBD1. Germline V gene lookup returns CDR1 LGHNA and CDR2 YNFKEQ. Germline trimming cut 4 bases from V and 7 bases from J; bases unmatched to any gene: 9. The CDR3 contains 14 residues. DNA of the CDR3: TGTGCCAGCAGCCGACAGGGAAGAGAAAGTGAAGCTTTCTTT. Residues: CASSRQGRESEAFF.

This sequence joins TRBV7-3 and TRBJ2-2; TRBD1 matches 8 bases. With 0 bases clipped from V and 1 base from J, the junction kept 4 bases outside the gene matches. Germline loops: CDR1 SGHTA, CDR2 FQGTGA. CDR3 length: 17 residues. CDR3 DNA sequence: TGTGCCAGCAGCTTAACGGCCGGGACAGGGAACACCGGGGAGCTGTTTTTT. Amino acids: CASSLTAGTGNTGELFF.

In this sample, this clone turned up once. This chain connects TRBV30 to TRBJ2-7; weak D call: TRBD2 (7 bases). The germline V gene encodes CDR1 GTSNPN and CDR2 SVGIG (reference sequence). The CDR3 length is 13 residues. Trimming shortened V by 3 bases and J by 5 bases, and 14 bases separated the two germline ends. This CDR3 reads CAWRRGGNDEQYF. CDR3 nucleotides: TGTGCCTGGAGGAGGGGGGGCAACGACGAGCAGTACTTC.

This chain joins TRBV7-6 and TRBJ2-7; D might be TRBD1 (6 bases). Germline V CDR1 and CDR2: SGHVS, FNYEAQ. The CDR3 loop spans 15 amino acids. The V end was cut by 4 bases, the J end by 5 bases, with 18 bases between. As DNA, the CDR3 is TGTGCCAGCAGCTACCAACAGGGAACAGCCCACGAGCAGTACTTC. As protein: CASSYQQGTAHEQYF.

This chain links TRBV18 with TRBJ2-5, with 7 bases that match TRBD1. V lost 3 bases and J lost 7; bases outside the gene matches: 14. Germline V gene data show CDR1 as KGHSH and CDR2 as LQKENI. The CDR3 is 16 amino acids. CDR3 DNA: TGTGCCAGCTCACCGGGCGTGGCAGGGGGTCTAATGACCCAGTACTTC. It translates to CASSPGVAGGLMTQYF.

The rearrangement links TRBV19 to TRBJ1-1; D might be TRBD1 (6 bases). The CDR3 spans 17 residues. Trimming stripped 5 bases from V and 1 base from J, with 20 bases between. CDR1 and CDR2 (germline): LNHDA, SQIVND (reference sequence). CDR3 coding DNA: TGTGCCAGTAGTGTCCGGGACATCCTTGGGAGGAACACTGAAGCTTTCTTT. It codes for CASSVRDILGRNTEAFF.

The V call is TRBV7-8, the J call TRBJ1-2; D is uncertain. The germline CDR1 and CDR2 sequences are SGHVS and FQNEAQ. V was trimmed by 0 bases and J by 8 bases, leaving 10 bases between them. The CDR3 totals 13 residues. The CDR3 sequence is CASSLAAVGGYTF. The CDR3, as DNA: TGTGCCAGCAGCTTAGCGGCAGTGGGCGGCTACACCTTC. The variable domain in full, with the rest retrieved from reference TRBV7-8 and TRBJ1-2, is GAGVSQSPRYKVAKRGQDVALRCDPISGHVSLFWYQQALGQGPEFLTYFQNEAQLDKSGLPSDRFFAERPEGSVSTLKIQRTQQEDSAVYLCASSLAAVGGYTFGSGTRLTVV.